One and the same sample provided the 19 T cell receptor beta chains below, sequenced in a study of T-cell reconstitution after alpha-beta-depleted transplantation in children. Molecular barcoding with unique molecular identifiers was used for the TCRbeta library. TCRdb called the PCR reads again in MiXCR, with one record for every CDR3 protein. The sample contains about 540,000 distinct CDR3 sequences, about 17% of which appear only once. Here the sequenced sample was PBMCs from the stem cell graft donor, taken from the stem cell graft. The receptors derive from a human donor who donated a stem cell graft to a child with acute lymphoblastic leukemia.

As regards this clonotype: A junction end diverges from the germline sequence, so it may reflect a read error. The chain is built from TRBV29-1 and TRBJ2-2; D call uncertain. The CDR3 is made up of 13 amino acids. CDR1 and CDR2 (germline): SQVTM, ANQGSEA. CDR3 DNA sequence: TGCAGCGTCGAAGGTAGTTGGACCGGGGAGCTGTTTTTT. Its translation is CSVEGSWTGELFF.

The chain employs TRBV5-1 and TRBJ2-3; a possible D gene is TRBD2 (6 bases). There are 16 residues in the CDR3. Germline-derived CDR1 and CDR2 are SGHRS and YFSETQ. V lost 1 base, J lost 5 bases, and 17 bases lay in between. Here the CDR3 DNA reads TGCGCCAGCAGCTTGCACCCGGACGTGGGACTAGATACGCAGTATTTT. Translation gives CASSLHPDVGLDTQYF.

This chain connects TRBV15 to TRBJ2-5; 8 bases agree with TRBD2. The V and J ends lost 4 bases and 5 bases, in that order; junction bases with no gene match: 0. The CDR3 is 12 amino acids. The germline V gene has CDR1 LNHNV and CDR2 YYDKDF (reference sequence). The CDR3 protein is CATSTGGETQYF. The CDR3 DNA sequence: TGTGCCACCAGCACGGGGGGGGAGACCCAGTACTTC.

V and J are TRBV20-1 and TRBJ2-3; D not certain. The V end was cut by 0 bases, the J end by 0 bases, with 16 bases between. Germline lookup yields CDR1 DFQATT and CDR2 SNEGSKA (reference sequence). This CDR3 has 17 amino acids. The CDR3 spells CSARDHGYRISTDTQYF. For the CDR3, the DNA is TGCAGTGCTAGAGATCATGGGTACAGAATTAGCACAGATACGCAGTATTTT.

This clonotype showed up just a few times. The chain is built from TRBV20-1 and TRBJ2-2; 11 bases match TRBD2. Per the germline V gene, CDR1 is DFQATT and CDR2 is SNEGSKA (reference sequence). This CDR3 has 15 residues. The V gene end was trimmed by 5 bases and the J gene end by 1 base; junction bases not matched to a gene: 3. Here the CDR3 DNA reads TGCAGTGCTGAACTAGCGGGAGTGAACACCGGGGAGCTGTTTTTT. Its protein is CSAELAGVNTGELFF.

The J gene is TRBJ1-5, the V gene TRBV3-1; D is ambiguous. Per the germline V gene, CDR1 is LGHDT and CDR2 is YNNKEL (reference sequence). This CDR3 is 15 amino acids long. Trimming took 2 bases from V and 1 from J, leaving 9 bases between them. The CDR3 DNA sequence: TGTGCCAGCAGCCAAATGAGAGGGAGCAATCAGCCCCAGCATTTT. Its translation: CASSQMRGSNQPQHF. The full variable domain, in which reference TRBV3-1 and TRBJ1-5 provide the parts outside the CDR3, is DTAVSQTPKYLVTQMGNDKSIKCEQNLGHDTMYWYKQDSKKFLKIMFSYNNKELIINETVPNRFSPKSPDKAHLNLHINSLELGDSAVYFCASSQMRGSNQPQHFGDGTRLSIL.

This clonotype was detected a few times. This sequence joins TRBV7-9 and TRBJ2-5; TRBD2 aligns across 10 bases. This CDR3 spans 17 amino acids. After removal of 5 bases from V and 0 bases from J, the junction contained 9 bases not matched to a gene. Germline V gives CDR1 SEHNR, CDR2 FQNEAQ (reference sequence). The CDR3: CASSPVEGTSDQETQYF. The CDR3 DNA follows: TGTGCCAGCAGCCCAGTTGAGGGGACTAGCGACCAAGAGACCCAGTACTTC.

This clonotype has at least ten counts. The CDR3 DNA is TGTGCCAGCAGTTCACAGGGGGCGGGGGAGACCCAGTACTTC. It encodes CASSSQGAGETQYF. This sequence joins TRBV12-3 or TRBV12-4 and TRBJ2-5; 9 bases are a match to TRBD1. Trimming at V came to 4 bases and at J to 5 bases, leaving 5 bases not matched to a gene. CDR3 size: 14 residues.

This clonotype was recorded once. No conserved phenylalanine or tryptophan ends this CDR3, so it is likely a read error. The chain uses TRBV20-1 and TRBJ2-1, with D possibly being TRBD1 (6 bases). Trimming left V 0 bases short and J 7 bases short, with 22 bases between. Looked up from germline, CDR1 is DFQATT and CDR2 is SNEGSKA (reference sequence). The CDR3 is 17 amino acids. In DNA, the CDR3 is TGCAGTGCTAGAGATGTCATCGGGGCAATGAGGGGGAATGAGCAGTTCATC. This gives the protein CSARDVIGAMRGNEQFI.

The V gene is TRBV6-2 or TRBV6-3, the J gene TRBJ2-7; 7 positions match TRBD2. The CDR3 has 15 residues. CDR1 MNHEY and CDR2 SVGEGT come from the germline V gene. Trimming removed 4 bases from V and 5 bases from J; junction bases left unmatched: 11. CDR3 nucleotides: TGTGCCAGCAGTTCATTGGCTAGCGGAGGGGACGAGCAGTACTTC. This encodes CASSSLASGGDEQYF.

This clonotype occurred a few times. The J gene is TRBJ1-5, the V gene TRBV5-1; 7 nucleotides match TRBD1. CDR1 and CDR2 (germline): SGHRS, YFSETQ. Trimming took 3 bases from V and 4 from J; bases not matched to a gene: 7. CDR3 size: 15 residues. In DNA, the CDR3 is TGCGCCAGCAGCTGGGGGGACAGACCTAATCAGCCCCAGCATTTT. It yields the protein CASSWGDRPNQPQHF.

The CDR3 DNA reads TGTGCCAGCAGCTTCAATCCTGGGGCCAACGTCCTGACTTTC. Its translation: CASSFNPGANVLTF. J is TRBJ2-6 and V is TRBV7-6; D remains unclear. There are 14 residues in the CDR3. Trimming pared 3 bases from V and 2 bases from J, leaving 5 bases between. Germline loops: CDR1 SGHVS, CDR2 FNYEAQ.

The J gene is TRBJ1-1, the V gene TRBV7-9; D perhaps matches TRBD1 (5 bases). CDR3 length equals 16 residues. The V end was cut by 5 bases, the J end by 4 bases, with 20 bases between. Germline lookup yields CDR1 SEHNR and CDR2 FQNEAQ (reference sequence). The CDR3 spells CASSPSWAGELTEAFF. The DNA of the CDR3 is TGTGCCAGCAGCCCTTCCTGGGCGGGGGAGCTCACTGAAGCTTTCTTT.

The chain couples TRBV29-1 to TRBJ1-1; perhaps TRBD1 as D (5 bases). Germline CDR1 SQVTM, CDR2 ANQGSEA. With 6 bases removed from V and 0 bases from J, the gap between germline ends came to 17 bases. This CDR3 is built from 15 residues. The DNA of the CDR3 is TGCAGCGTGGGCCGGCAGGGCGTCATGAACACTGAAGCTTTCTTT. The encoded protein is CSVGRQGVMNTEAFF.

This clonotype appeared a few times. The gene calls are TRBV4-1 and TRBJ1-6; D ambiguous. The CDR3 consists of 13 residues. Trimming shortened V by 8 bases and J by 10 bases, and 15 bases separated the two germline ends. Germline CDR1 is MGHRA and CDR2 is YSYEKL. CDR3 nucleotide sequence: TGCGCCAGCGGCATGGGGAGGGCATCACCCCTCCACTTT. Residues: CASGMGRASPLHF.

The chain carries TRBV27 and TRBJ1-5; tentative D call: TRBD1 (5 bases). CDR1 and CDR2 (germline): MNHEY, SMNVEV (reference sequence). This CDR3 spans 14 amino acids. Trimming pared 0 bases from V and 5 bases from J, leaving 8 bases between. The CDR3 DNA sequence: TGTGCCAGCAGTTTATCAGGGGCCCATCAGCCCCAGCATTTT. Translation: CASSLSGAHQPQHF.

V is TRBV20-1 and J is TRBJ2-1; D is ambiguous. The V and J ends lost 5 bases and 6 bases respectively, with 14 bases between them. Germline CDR1 reads DFQATT; CDR2 reads SNEGSKA (reference sequence). The CDR3 runs 13 residues. In DNA, the CDR3 is TGCAGTGCTCCCCACGACTTCCCCAATGAGCAGTTCTTC. This sequence encodes CSAPHDFPNEQFF.

This clonotype was counted a few times. The chain has TRBV20-1 and TRBJ2-7; D possibly matches TRBD1 or TRBD2 (5 bases each). CDR3 length equals 14 residues. V gave up 0 bases and J gave up 5 bases, with 14 bases separating them. Germline V CDR1 and CDR2: DFQATT, SNEGSKA (reference sequence). The chain's CDR3 is CSAREGVGVNEQYF. In DNA, the CDR3 is TGCAGTGCTAGAGAGGGGGTGGGGGTCAACGAGCAGTACTTC.

This clonotype showed up just a few times. The chain has TRBV20-1 and TRBJ2-1; D uncertain. The CDR3 contains 15 residues. Germline V lookup: CDR1 DFQATT, CDR2 SNEGSKA (reference sequence). Trimming took off 2 bases at V and 4 bases at J, with 15 bases between the two ends. CDR3 DNA: TGCAGTGCTAGACACGACATCCCAACTTACAATGAGCAGTTCTTC. Amino acid sequence: CSARHDIPTYNEQFF.